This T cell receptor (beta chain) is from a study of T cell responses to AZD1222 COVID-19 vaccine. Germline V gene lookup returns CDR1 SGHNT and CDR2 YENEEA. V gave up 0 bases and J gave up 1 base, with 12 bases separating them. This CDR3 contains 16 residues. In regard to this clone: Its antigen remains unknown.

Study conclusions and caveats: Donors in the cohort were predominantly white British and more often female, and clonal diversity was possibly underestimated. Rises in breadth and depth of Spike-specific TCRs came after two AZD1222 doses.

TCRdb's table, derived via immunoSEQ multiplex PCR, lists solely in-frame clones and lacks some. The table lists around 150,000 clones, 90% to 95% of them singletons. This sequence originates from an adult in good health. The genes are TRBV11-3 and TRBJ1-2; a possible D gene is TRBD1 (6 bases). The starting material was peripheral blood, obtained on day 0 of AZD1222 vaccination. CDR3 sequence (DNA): TGTGCCAGCAGCTTAGACTGGACAGAGTTTAACTATGGCTACACCTTC. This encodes CASSLDWTEFNYGYTF.